Listed below are T cell receptor beta chains from one sample, sequenced in a study of cytomegalovirus exposure and HLA in healthy donors. Assay: immunoSEQ multiplex PCR; the TCRdb copy retains only in-frame clones and omits some. In the table there are 180,000 or so clones, roughly 80% of which are singletons. Specimen: PBMCs. The origin of the receptors is a woman between 40 and 50 years old in good health and CMV-seropositive. CDR3s leave out the opening cysteine and the closing phenylalanine or tryptophan.

j_call cdr3_length v_call cdr3_aa
TRBJ2-5 14 TRBV5-4 ASSLVGQGHKQTQY
TRBJ1-4 12 TRBV5-4 ASSLGQSNEKLF
TRBJ2-3 13 TRBV5-1 ASSYVSGRTDTQY
TRBJ2-5 10 TRBV7-9 ASSPSPTSAH
TRBJ1-3 13 TRBV2 ASREQGAPGNTIY
TRBJ2-1 14 TRBV7-7 ASSLYPDRAGNEQF
TRBJ2-3 14 TRBV19 ASRDRGSPSTDTQY
TRBJ2-1 13 TRBV5-8 ASSFSGVSYNEQF
TRBJ2-7 12 TRBV7-9 ASSSGDSVYEQY
TRBJ1-1 13 TRBV5-1 ASSLQTGVNTEAF
TRBJ2-3 12 TRBV27 ASRREAGTDTQY
TRBJ1-1 13 TRBV28 ASSPPGQTNTEAF
TRBJ2-1 12 TRBV2 ASRWGGSGNEQF
TRBJ1-1 13 TRBV6-5 ASSGYREGPTEAF
TRBJ2-1 12 TRBV6-1 ASRRSEGLNEQF
TRBJ1-5 12 TRBV27 ASSVTGGGQPQH
TRBJ2-7 10 TRBV27 ASRDRAYEQY
TRBJ2-5 13 TRBV5-4 ASSLTGPGGETQY
TRBJ2-3 13 TRBV19 ASSISQGGTDTQY
TRBJ2-3 14 TRBV5-6 ASSLKFGGGIDTQY
TRBJ2-5 12 TRBV29-1 SVDGVETQVTQY
TRBJ2-5 15 TRBV18 ASSPGRESRKQETQY
TRBJ2-1 14 TRBV7-2 ASSLILAGGRNEQF
TRBJ1-2 13 TRBV7-9 ASSLFEQGLYGYT
TRBJ2-2 14 TRBV7-2 ASSLAGTGNTGELF
TRBJ2-7 14 TRBV28 ASKFPGGLDVREQY
TRBJ2-7 12 TRBV28 ASSPPGLAAEQY
TRBJ2-3 14 TRBV11-3 ASSRNSGRGTDTQY
TRBJ1-1 8 TRBV20-1 SALDISAF
TRBJ1-1 15 TRBV16 ASSAGEGAPPNTEAF
TRBJ2-1 14 TRBV7-2 ASSKQGQSIYNEQF
TRBJ2-3 12 TRBV9 ASSKRTVTDTQY
TRBJ2-2 12 TRBV2 ASSASQTTGELF